This T cell receptor (beta chain) was sequenced in a study of CD8 T cells in ankylosing spondylitis. Study results and limitations: Roughly eight highly homologous variants made up a TCR beta motif that seemed to typify ankylosing spondylitis blood. Disease-linked clones were found to be CD8+ and relatively rare in peripheral blood. Past studies reported some motif variants in reactive arthritis synovial fluid and blood.

In this sample, this clonotype turned up a few times. Its antigen is as yet unknown. V was trimmed by 8 bases and J by 5 bases, leaving 21 bases between them. This CDR3 spans 14 amino acids. CDR1 SQVTM and CDR2 ANQGSEA come from the germline V gene. TCRdb recomputed calls from the 5' RACE reads with MiXCR, one row per CDR3 protein. The table records approximately 540,000 distinct CDR3 sequences, about 13% of them present only once. The sequenced sample consisted of blood, either unsorted or a sorted T cell fraction (not recorded which). The receptor was derived from a male donor with ankylosing spondylitis. The chain couples TRBV29-1 to TRBJ1-1, with no clear D. CDR3 protein: CSPRKSGVGTEAFF. CDR3 DNA: TGCAGCCCCCGGAAAAGCGGGGTTGGTACTGAAGCTTTCTTT.